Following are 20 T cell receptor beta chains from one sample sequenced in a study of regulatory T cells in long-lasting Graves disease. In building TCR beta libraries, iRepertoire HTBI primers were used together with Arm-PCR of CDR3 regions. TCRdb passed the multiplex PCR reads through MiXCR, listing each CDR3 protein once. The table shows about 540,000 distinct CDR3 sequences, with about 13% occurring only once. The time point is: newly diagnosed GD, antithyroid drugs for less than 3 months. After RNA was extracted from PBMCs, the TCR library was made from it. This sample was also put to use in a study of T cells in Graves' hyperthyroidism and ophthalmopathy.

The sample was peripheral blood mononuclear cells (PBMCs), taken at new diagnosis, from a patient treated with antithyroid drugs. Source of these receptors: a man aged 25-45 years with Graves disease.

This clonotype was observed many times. CDR3 region: CATRGGTNTEAFF. The CDR3 coding sequence is TGTGCCACCAGGGGAGGTACGAACACTGAAGCTTTCTTT. J is TRBJ1-1 and V is TRBV24-1; D uncertain. CDR3 length: 13 amino acids. V lost 7 bases to trimming and J lost 1 base, with 9 bases between them. The germline gives CDR1 KGHDR, CDR2 SFDVKD.

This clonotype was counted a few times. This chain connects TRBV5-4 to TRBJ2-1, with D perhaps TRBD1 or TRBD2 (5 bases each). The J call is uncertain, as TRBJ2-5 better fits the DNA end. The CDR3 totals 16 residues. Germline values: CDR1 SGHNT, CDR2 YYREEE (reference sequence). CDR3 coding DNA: TGTGCCAGCAGCTTGGAGGATTGGGGGAACGGAGAGACCCAGTACTTC. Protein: CASSLEDWGNGETQYF.

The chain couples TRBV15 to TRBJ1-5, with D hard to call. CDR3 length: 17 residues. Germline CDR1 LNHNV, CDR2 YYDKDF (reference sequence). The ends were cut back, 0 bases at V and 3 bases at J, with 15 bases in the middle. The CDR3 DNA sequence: TGTGCCACCAGCAGAGATAGCCTCAGGCCGTCCAATCAGCCCCAGCATTTT. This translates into CATSRDSLRPSNQPQHF.

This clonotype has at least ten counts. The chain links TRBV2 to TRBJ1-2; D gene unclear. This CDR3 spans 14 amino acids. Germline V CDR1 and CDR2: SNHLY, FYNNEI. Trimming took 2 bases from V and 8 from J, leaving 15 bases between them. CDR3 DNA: TGTGCCAGCAGTGAACTGGCGGCCGTGGGAGGCTACACCTTC. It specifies CASSELAAVGGYTF.

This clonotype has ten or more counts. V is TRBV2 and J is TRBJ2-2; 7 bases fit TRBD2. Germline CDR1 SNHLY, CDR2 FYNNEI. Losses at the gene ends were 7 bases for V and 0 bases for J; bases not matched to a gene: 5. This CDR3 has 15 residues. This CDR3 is CASIRAGANTGELFF. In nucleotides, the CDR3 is TGTGCCAGCATTAGGGCGGGAGCGAACACCGGGGAGCTGTTTTTT.

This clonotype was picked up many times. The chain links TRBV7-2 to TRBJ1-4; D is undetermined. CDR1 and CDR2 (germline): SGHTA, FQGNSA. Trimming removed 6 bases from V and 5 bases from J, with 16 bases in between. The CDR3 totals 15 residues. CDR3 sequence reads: CASRPAGLGNEKLFF. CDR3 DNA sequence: TGTGCCAGCAGACCGGCCGGACTCGGCAATGAAAAACTGTTTTTT.

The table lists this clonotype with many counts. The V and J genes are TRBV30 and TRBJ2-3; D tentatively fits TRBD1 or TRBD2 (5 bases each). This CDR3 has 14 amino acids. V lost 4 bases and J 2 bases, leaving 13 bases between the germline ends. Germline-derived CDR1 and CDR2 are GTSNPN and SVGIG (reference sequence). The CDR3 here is CAWTRDDVTDTQYF. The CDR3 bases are TGTGCCTGGACTAGGGACGACGTCACAGATACGCAGTATTTT.

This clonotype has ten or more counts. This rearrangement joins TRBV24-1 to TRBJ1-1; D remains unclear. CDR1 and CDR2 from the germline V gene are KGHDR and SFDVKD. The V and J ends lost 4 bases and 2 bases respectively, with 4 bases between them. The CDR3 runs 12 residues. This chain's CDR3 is CATSEGNTEAFF. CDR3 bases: TGTGCCACCAGTGAGGGCAACACTGAAGCTTTCTTT.

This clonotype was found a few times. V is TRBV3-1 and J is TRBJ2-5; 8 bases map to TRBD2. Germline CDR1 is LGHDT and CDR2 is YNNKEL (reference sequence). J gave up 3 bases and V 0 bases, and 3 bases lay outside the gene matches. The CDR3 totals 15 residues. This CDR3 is CASSQDGGVEETQYF. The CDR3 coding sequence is TGTGCCAGCAGCCAAGACGGGGGGGTCGAAGAGACCCAGTACTTC.

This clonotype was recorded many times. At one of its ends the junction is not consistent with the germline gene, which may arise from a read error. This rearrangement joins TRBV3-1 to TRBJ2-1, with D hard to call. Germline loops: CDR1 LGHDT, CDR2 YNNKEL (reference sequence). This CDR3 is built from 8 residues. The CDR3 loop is CASSRSLF. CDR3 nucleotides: TGTGCCAGCTCTAGGAGCCTCTTC.

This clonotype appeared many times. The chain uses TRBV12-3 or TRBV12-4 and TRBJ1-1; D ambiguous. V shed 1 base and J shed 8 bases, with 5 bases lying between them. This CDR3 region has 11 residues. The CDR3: CASSLGLEAFF. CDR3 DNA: TGTGCCAGCAGTTTAGGCCTAGAAGCTTTCTTT.

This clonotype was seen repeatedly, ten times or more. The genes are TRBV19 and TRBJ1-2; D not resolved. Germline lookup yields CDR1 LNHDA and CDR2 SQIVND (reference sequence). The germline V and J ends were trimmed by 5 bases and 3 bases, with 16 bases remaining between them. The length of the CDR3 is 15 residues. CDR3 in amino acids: CASSPYLRADYGYTF. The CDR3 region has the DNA TGTGCCAGTAGTCCTTACCTCCGGGCTGACTATGGCTACACCTTC.

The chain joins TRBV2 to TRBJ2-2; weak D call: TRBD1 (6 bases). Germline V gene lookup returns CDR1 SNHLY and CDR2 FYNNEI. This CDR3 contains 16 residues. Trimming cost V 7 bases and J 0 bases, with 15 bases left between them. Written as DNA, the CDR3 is TGTGCCAGCACTACCGGACAGAGCTCGAACACCGGGGAGCTGTTTTTT. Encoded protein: CASTTGQSSNTGELFF.

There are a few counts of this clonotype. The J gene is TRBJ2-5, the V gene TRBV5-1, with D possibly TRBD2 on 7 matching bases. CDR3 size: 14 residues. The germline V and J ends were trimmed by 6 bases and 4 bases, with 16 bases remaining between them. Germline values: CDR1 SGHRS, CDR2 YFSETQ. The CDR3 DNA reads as TGCGCCAGCAACCCAGGGGCGGGAGTAGAGACCCAGTACTTC. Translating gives CASNPGAGVETQYF.

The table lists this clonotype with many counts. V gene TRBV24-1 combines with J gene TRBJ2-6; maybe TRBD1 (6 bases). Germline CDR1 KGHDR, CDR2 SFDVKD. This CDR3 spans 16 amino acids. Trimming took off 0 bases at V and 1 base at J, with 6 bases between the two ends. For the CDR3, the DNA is TGTGCCACCAGTGATTTGAGGGGGTCTGGGGCCAACGTCCTGACTTTC. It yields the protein CATSDLRGSGANVLTF.

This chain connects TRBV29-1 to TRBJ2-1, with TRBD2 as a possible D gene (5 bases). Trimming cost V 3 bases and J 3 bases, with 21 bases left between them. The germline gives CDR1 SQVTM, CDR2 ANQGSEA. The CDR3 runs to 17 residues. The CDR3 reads CSVEGGPPPKNYNEQFF. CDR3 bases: TGCAGCGTTGAGGGCGGGCCCCCCCCCAAAAACTACAATGAGCAGTTCTTC.

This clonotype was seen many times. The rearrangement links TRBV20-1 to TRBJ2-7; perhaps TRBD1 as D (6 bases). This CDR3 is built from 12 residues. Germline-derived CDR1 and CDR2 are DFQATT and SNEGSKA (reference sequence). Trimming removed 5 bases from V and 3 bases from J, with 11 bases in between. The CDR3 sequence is CSAADSDYEQYF. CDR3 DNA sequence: TGCAGTGCTGCGGACAGTGACTACGAGCAGTACTTC.

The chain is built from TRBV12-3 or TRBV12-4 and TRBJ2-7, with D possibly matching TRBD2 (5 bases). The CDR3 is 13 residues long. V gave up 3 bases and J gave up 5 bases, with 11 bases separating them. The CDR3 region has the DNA TGTGCCAGCAGTTTCGGGGAGTCCGACGAGCAGTACTTC. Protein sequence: CASSFGESDEQYF.

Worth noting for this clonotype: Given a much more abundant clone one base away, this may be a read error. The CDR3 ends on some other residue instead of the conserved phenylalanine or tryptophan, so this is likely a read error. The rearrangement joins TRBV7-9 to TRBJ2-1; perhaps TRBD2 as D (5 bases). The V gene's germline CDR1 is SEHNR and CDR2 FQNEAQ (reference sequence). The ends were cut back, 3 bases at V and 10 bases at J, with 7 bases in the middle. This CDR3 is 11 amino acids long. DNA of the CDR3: TGTGCCAGCAGCTTTGACTACGAGCAGTTCATC. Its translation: CASSFDYEQFI.

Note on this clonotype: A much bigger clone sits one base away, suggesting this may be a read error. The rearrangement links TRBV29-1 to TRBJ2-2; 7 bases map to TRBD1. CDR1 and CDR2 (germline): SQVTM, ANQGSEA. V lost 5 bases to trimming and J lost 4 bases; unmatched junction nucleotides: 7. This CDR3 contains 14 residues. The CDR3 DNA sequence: TGCAGCGTTATTACAGGGGAGAGCACCGGGGAGCTGTTTTTT. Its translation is CSVITGESTGELFF.